This record looks at one T cell receptor (beta chain) sequence and its context. The DNA is omitted, as the CDR3 cannot be located on it reliably, and the CDR3 follows TCRdb's listing. The entry originates in a study of CD8 T cells in Susac syndrome. The CDR3 extends over 15 residues, inclusive of both ends. The authors reverse transcribed about 0.5 to 1 ug RNA with random hexamers. TCRdb reprocessed the immunoSEQ multiplex PCR reads with MiXCR, giving one entry per CDR3 protein. The repertoire holds 190,000 or so distinct CDR3 sequences, with just under 95% as singletons. From blood CD8+ and CD4+ T cells, TCR beta sequences were generated.

The sample comprised CD4+ T cells from PBMCs. This receptor was identified in a human donor with multiple sclerosis. The chain couples TRBV12-3 or TRBV12-4 to TRBJ1-5; whether TRBD1, the table's D call, matches the DNA was not checked. CDR3 sequence: CASSFGPGGNQPQHF.